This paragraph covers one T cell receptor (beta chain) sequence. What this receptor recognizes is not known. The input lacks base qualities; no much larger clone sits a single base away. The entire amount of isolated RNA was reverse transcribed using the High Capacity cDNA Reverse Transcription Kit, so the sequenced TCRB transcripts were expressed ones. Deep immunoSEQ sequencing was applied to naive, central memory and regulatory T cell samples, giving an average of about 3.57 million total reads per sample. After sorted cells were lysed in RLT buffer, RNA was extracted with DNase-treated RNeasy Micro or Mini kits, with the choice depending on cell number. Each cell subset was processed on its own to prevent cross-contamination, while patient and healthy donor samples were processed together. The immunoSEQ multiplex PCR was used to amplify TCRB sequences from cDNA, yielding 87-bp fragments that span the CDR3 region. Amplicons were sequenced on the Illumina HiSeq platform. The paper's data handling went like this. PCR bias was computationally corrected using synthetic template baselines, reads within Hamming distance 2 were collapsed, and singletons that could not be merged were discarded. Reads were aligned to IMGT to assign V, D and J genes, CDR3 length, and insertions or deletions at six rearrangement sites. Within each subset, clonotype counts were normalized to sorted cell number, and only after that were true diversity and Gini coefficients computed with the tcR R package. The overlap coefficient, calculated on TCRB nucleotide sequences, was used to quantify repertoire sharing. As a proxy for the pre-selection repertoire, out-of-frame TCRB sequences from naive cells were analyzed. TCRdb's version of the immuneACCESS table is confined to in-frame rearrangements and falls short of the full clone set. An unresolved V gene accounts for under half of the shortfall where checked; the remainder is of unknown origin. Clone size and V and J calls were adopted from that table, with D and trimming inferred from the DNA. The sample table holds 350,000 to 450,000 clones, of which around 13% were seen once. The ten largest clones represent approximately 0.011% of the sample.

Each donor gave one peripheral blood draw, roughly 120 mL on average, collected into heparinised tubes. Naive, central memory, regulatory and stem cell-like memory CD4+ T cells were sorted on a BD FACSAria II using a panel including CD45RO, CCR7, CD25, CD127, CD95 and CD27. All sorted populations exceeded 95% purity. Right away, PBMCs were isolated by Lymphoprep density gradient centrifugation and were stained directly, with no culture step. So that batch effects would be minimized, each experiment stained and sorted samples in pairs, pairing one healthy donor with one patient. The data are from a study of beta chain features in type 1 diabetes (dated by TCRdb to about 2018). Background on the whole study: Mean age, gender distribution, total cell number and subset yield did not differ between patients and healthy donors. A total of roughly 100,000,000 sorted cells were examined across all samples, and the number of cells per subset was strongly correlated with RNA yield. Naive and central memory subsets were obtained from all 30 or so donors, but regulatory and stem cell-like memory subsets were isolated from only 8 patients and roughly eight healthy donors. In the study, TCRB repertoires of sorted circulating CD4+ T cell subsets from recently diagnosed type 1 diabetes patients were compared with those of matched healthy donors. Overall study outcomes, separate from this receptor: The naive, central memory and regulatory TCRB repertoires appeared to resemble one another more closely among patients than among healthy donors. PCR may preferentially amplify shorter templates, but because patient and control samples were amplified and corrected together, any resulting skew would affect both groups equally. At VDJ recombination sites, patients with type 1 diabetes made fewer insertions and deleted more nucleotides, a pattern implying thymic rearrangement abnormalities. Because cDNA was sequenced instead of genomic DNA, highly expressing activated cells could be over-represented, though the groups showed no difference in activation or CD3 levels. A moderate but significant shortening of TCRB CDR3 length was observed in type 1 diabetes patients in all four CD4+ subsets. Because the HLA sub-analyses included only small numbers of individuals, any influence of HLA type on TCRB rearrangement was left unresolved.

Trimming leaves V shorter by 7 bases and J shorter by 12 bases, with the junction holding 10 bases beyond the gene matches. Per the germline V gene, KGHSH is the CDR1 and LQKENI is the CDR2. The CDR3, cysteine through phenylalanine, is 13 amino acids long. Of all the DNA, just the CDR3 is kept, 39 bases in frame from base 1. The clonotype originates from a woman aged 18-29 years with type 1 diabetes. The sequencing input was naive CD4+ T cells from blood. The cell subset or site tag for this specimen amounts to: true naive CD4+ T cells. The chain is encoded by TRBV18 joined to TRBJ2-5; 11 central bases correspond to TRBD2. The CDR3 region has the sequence CASCAASGGTEYF. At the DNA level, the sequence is TGTGCCAGCTGTGCGGCTAGCGGGGGGACGGAGTACTTC.